Listed below are T cell receptor beta chains from one sample, sequenced in a study of T-cell reconstitution after alpha-beta-depleted transplantation in children. Each CDR3 protein gets one entry after TCRdb re-called the PCR reads with MiXCR. The sample has 900,000 or so distinct CDR3 sequences; about 16% are singletons. Specimen: PBMCs, mostly from graft donor cells, collected 360 days after TCRalphabeta/CD19-depleted stem cell transplant. The source of these receptors is a male patient between 5 and 17 years old who had a stem cell transplant for acute lymphoblastic leukemia, so the T cells may come from the graft donor. The CDR3 runs from the conserved cysteine through the conserved F or W. Each record gives: CDR3 DNA, CDR3 protein, V gene, D gene, clone size, J gene. The D gene is left open where the match is weak. Clone size is not always given. Where it is, it says once, few, many or a class for expanded clones.

TGCGCCAGCAGCTCCTCAAATTCACCCCTCCACTTT | CASSSSNSPLHF | TRBV5-1 | NA | NA | TRBJ1-6
TGTGCCAGCAGTCCACGCCGGACAGGGCAATATGGCTACACCTTC | CASSPRRTGQYGYTF | TRBV7-2 | TRBD1 | NA | TRBJ1-2
TGTGCCAGCAGTTACAGGGGGGGCGCGGGCACCGGGGAGCTGTTTTTT | CASSYRGGAGTGELFF | TRBV6-5 | NA | few | TRBJ2-2
TGCAGCGTTGAAGATCAGGCTCTAAGCTCCTACGAGCAGTACTTC | CSVEDQALSSYEQYF | TRBV29-1 | NA | few | TRBJ2-7
TGCGCCAGCACCTTAAGCGGAGCCTACAATGAGCAGTTCTTC | CASTLSGAYNEQFF | TRBV10-2 | NA | many | TRBJ2-1
TGTGCCAGCAGCTTAAGGGACAGGGGCCCCTATGGCTACACCTTC | CASSLRDRGPYGYTF | TRBV11-3 | TRBD1 | NA | TRBJ1-2
TGCGCCAGCAGTGAGTGGATTGCAGGGAAAGCTTTCTTT | CASSEWIAGKAFF | TRBV10-2 | NA | many | TRBJ1-1
TGTGCCAGCAGCCCGCGGACAGACACAGATACGCAGTATTTT | CASSPRTDTDTQYF | TRBV11-2 | NA | many | TRBJ2-3
TGTGCCAGCAGTACGGCGGAAGGGGATGAGCAGTTCTTC | CASSTAEGDEQFF | TRBV6-5 | NA | few | TRBJ2-1
TGCAGTGCCCAAGACAGGGGGCATCAGCCCCAGCATTTT | CSAQDRGHQPQHF | TRBV20-1 | TRBD1 | NA | TRBJ1-5
TGCAGCGTTGACGGGCTAGCGGCCCTCCAAGAGACCCAGTACTTC | CSVDGLAALQETQYF | TRBV29-1 | TRBD2 | few | TRBJ2-5
TGTGCCAGCAGTGACCAACCCGGGACAGGGGTTAACACCGGGGAGCTGTTTTTT | CASSDQPGTGVNTGELFF | TRBV25-1 | TRBD1 | NA | TRBJ2-2
TGTGCCAGCAGCTTACGAGGGGACCCGACCTACGAGCAGTACTTC | CASSLRGDPTYEQYF | TRBV11-2 | NA | NA | TRBJ2-7
TGTGCCAGCAGTTTACCCAGGACAGGGTACGCTTACGAGCAGTACTTC | CASSLPRTGYAYEQYF | TRBV28 | TRBD1 | few | TRBJ2-7
TGCGCCAGCAATACCAGGGGTAGCACAGATACGCAGTATTTT | CASNTRGSTDTQYF | TRBV23-1 | NA | NA | TRBJ2-3
TGTGCCAGCAGCTTAGTATGGGGGCACGAGCAGTACTTC | CASSLVWGHEQYF | TRBV7-8 | NA | NA | TRBJ2-7
TGTGCCAGCAGTCTGCTAGCGGGAAACACAGATACGCAGTATTTT | CASSLLAGNTDTQYF | TRBV11-2 | TRBD2 | NA | TRBJ2-3
TGTGCCAGCAGTTACGGACGAGACCAAGAGACCCAGTACTTC | CASSYGRDQETQYF | TRBV6-5 | NA | few | TRBJ2-5
TGTGCCAGCAGCGTCCCGGGACAGCAGTTCTTC | CASSVPGQQFF | TRBV28 | NA | NA | TRBJ2-1
TGTGCCGTTACTTCCCCGAGGCGGGGGAAACGCTACGAGCAGTACTTC | CAVTSPRRGKRYEQYF | TRBV7-2 | TRBD2 | NA | TRBJ2-7
TGTGCCTCAACGGGACAGGGCACTGAAGCTTTCTTT | CASTGQGTEAFF | TRBV6-5 | TRBD1 | NA | TRBJ1-1
TGTGCCAGCAGCCTAGGGTTCACCGCGGGAGACATTCAGTACTTC | CASSLGFTAGDIQYF | TRBV7-3 | TRBD2 | NA | TRBJ2-4
TGTGCCAGCAGTTTAGGACAGGTAGCTTTCTTT | CASSLGQVAFF | TRBV27 | TRBD1 | few | TRBJ1-1
TGCGCCAGCAGCTTGGGTGTGCAGGTTGACACCGGGGAGCTGTTTTTT | CASSLGVQVDTGELFF | TRBV5-1 | NA | NA | TRBJ2-2
TGTGCCAGCAGCTTCGGACCCACGGTCAATGAGCAGTTCTTC | CASSFGPTVNEQFF | TRBV7-9 | NA | many | TRBJ2-1
TGTGCCAGCAATACAGGGGCGGGATACGAGCAGTACTTC | CASNTGAGYEQYF | TRBV12-3/TRBV12-4 | NA | few | TRBJ2-7
TGTGCCAGCAGCCCCAACCCTGCGGATGAGCAGTTCTTC | CASSPNPADEQFF | TRBV9 | NA | many | TRBJ2-1
TGTGCCAGCTCACTCTCTAGCGGGAGGGCCGAGGATGAGCAGTTCTTC | CASSLSSGRAEDEQFF | TRBV18 | TRBD2 | few | TRBJ2-1
TGCGCCAGCAGGTCGGACTCGGACAGTACAATGCTGTTTTTT | CASRSDSDSTMLFF | TRBV5-1 | NA | NA | TRBJ1-4
TGTGCCAGCAGTTTCGATCGCAACAGAGGGTCACCCCTCCACTTT | CASSFDRNRGSPLHF | TRBV12-3/TRBV12-4 | NA | few | TRBJ1-6
TGCAGTGCCAGGGACAGGGGATGGTTTTCCTACGAGCAGTACTTC | CSARDRGWFSYEQYF | TRBV20-1 | TRBD1 | NA | TRBJ2-7
TGCGCCAGCAGCGAAGATGCAGCCCTGTGGAAGACCCAGTACTTC | CASSEDAALWKTQYF | TRBV5-1 | NA | few | TRBJ2-5
TGTGCCAGCAGCTTAGACGTCTACCCCTCCTACGAGCAGTACTTC | CASSLDVYPSYEQYF | TRBV7-8 | NA | NA | TRBJ2-7
TGTGCCATCAGTGGACGATCAGGCACAGATACGCAGTATTTT | CAISGRSGTDTQYF | TRBV10-3 | NA | few | TRBJ2-3
TGTGCCAGCATAGGAGCCAAAAACATTCAGTACTTC | CASIGAKNIQYF | TRBV2 | NA | NA | TRBJ2-4
TGTGCCATCCCGGGGAGATGGACCGGGGAGCTGTTTTTT | CAIPGRWTGELFF | TRBV10-3 | NA | NA | TRBJ2-2
TGTGCCAGCAGCCGGGACCCCGAAAACATTCAGTACTTC | CASSRDPENIQYF | TRBV14 | NA | NA | TRBJ2-4
TGTGCCAGCAGCGTAGGCGGGAGCTCCTACGAGCAGTACTTC | CASSVGGSSYEQYF | TRBV9 | TRBD2 | many | TRBJ2-7
TGCAGCGTTATGACGGGTAATCAGCCCCAGCATTTT | CSVMTGNQPQHF | TRBV29-1 | NA | few | TRBJ1-5
TGCAGTGCTAGCGACAGTCTGAACACTGAAGCTTTCTTT | CSASDSLNTEAFF | TRBV20-1 | NA | NA | TRBJ1-1
TGTGCCAGCAGAGCGACTAGCGGGTACGAGCAGTACTTC | CASRATSGYEQYF | TRBV25-1 | TRBD2 | few | TRBJ2-7
TGTGCCAGCAGGGGTTTTTACAGCTATGGCTACACCTTC | CASRGFYSYGYTF | TRBV12-3/TRBV12-4 | NA | NA | TRBJ1-2
TGTGCCAGCAGCCATATCACAGGGGTCCAGAGTTCCTACGAGCAGTACTTC | CASSHITGVQSSYEQYF | TRBV4-2 | TRBD1 | NA | TRBJ2-7
TGCGCCAGCAGCCTGGGACAGGATCACTATGAAAAACTGTTTTTT | CASSLGQDHYEKLFF | TRBV5-1 | TRBD1 | NA | TRBJ1-4
TGTGCCAGCAGCCACGGCGATGAAAAACTGTTTTTT | CASSHGDEKLFF | TRBV3-1 | NA | few | TRBJ1-4
TGCGCCAGCAGCCAGCTACGACGGGGGGATAGGGTTCCCCTCCACTTT | CASSQLRRGDRVPLHF | TRBV4-1 | NA | once | TRBJ1-6
TGTGCCAGCAGCTTAGTTTGGCAGAACACTGAAGCTTTCTTT | CASSLVWQNTEAFF | TRBV13 | NA | NA | TRBJ1-1
TGTGCCAGCAGCTCGACCGGGGGTCGATTCTACGAGCAGTACTTC | CASSSTGGRFYEQYF | TRBV7-9 | NA | NA | TRBJ2-7
TGTGCCAGCAGTTTTAACAGGGCGAGTACGCAGTATTTT | CASSFNRASTQYF | TRBV12-3/TRBV12-4 | NA | NA | TRBJ2-3
TGTGCCAGCAGCTTATTCAGCAGCCAAGAGACCCAGTACTTC | CASSLFSSQETQYF | TRBV7-9 | NA | few | TRBJ2-5
TGTGCCAGCAGCTTGGGACAGGGGGACTACGAGCAGTACTTC | CASSLGQGDYEQYF | TRBV9 | TRBD1 | many | TRBJ2-7
TGTGCCAGCAGTTTACGGGCAGGGCATGAGTTCTTC | CASSLRAGHEFF | TRBV12-3/TRBV12-4 | NA | NA | TRBJ2-1
TGCGCCAGCAGCATATCGGGAGGGGAAAACGAGCAGTACTTC | CASSISGGENEQYF | TRBV5-1 | TRBD2 | NA | TRBJ2-7
TGCAGTGCTAGTCCTCTCTGGAGGGAGGGCCGAGGGAAGGCCGGGGAGCTGTTTTTT | CSASPLWREGRGKAGELFF | TRBV20-1 | TRBD2 | NA | TRBJ2-2
TGCGCCAGCAGCCGTACCAGACTAGCGGGGGAAGTAGAGACCCAGTACTTC | CASSRTRLAGEVETQYF | TRBV4-1 | TRBD2 | NA | TRBJ2-5
TGTGCCAGTAAGAGAGAGCGGGGGCCCTACGAGCAGTACTTC | CASKRERGPYEQYF | TRBV19 | TRBD2 | NA | TRBJ2-7
TGTGCCAGCGGAAATGGATTTGGCCTCTACGAGCAGTACTTC | CASGNGFGLYEQYF | TRBV27 | NA | NA | TRBJ2-7
TGTGCCAGCAGCCGGTATGGAGGGGAGCTGTTTTTT | CASSRYGGELFF | TRBV12-3/TRBV12-4 | NA | NA | TRBJ2-2
TGCAGTGCTACTAAGGGCGGGAAAATTCAGTATTTT | CSATKGGKIQYF | TRBV20-1 | NA | few | TRBJ2-3
TGCGCCAGCAGCCAAGATTGGGGACTAGCGGGAGGTAAAGAGCAGTACTTC | CASSQDWGLAGGKEQYF | TRBV4-1 | TRBD2 | few | TRBJ2-7